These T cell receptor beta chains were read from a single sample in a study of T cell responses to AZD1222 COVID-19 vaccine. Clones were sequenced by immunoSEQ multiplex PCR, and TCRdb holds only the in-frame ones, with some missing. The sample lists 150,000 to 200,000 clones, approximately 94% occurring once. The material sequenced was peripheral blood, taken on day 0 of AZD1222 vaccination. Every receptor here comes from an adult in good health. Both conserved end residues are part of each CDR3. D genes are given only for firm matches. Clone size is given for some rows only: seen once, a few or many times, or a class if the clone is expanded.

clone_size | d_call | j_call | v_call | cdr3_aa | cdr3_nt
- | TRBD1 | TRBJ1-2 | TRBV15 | CATSPQGAGANYGYTF | TGTGCCACCAGTCCCCAGGGGGCTGGGGCTAACTATGGCTACACCTTC
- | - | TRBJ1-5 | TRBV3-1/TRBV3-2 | CASSQEGGGDQPQHF | TGTGCCAGCAGCCAAGAGGGAGGGGGTGATCAGCCCCAGCATTTT
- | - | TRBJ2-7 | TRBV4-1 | CASSLGAVTDEQYF | TGCGCCAGCAGCCTTGGAGCGGTAACGGACGAGCAGTACTTC
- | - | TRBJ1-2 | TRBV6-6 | CASSYESSILYGYTF | TGTGCCAGCAGTTACGAGTCCAGTATCCTCTATGGCTACACCTTC
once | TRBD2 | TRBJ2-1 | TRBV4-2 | CASSQDLGGLADSYNEQFF | TGTGCCAGCAGCCAAGATCTGGGGGGACTAGCGGACTCCTACAATGAGCAGTTCTTC
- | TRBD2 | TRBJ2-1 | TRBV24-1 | CATSDLAGGIKDEQFF | TGTGCCACCAGTGATCTAGCGGGAGGTATAAAGGATGAGCAGTTCTTC
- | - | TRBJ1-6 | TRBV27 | CASSSQPLWPLHF | TGTGCCAGCAGTAGTCAGCCTTTATGGCCCCTCCACTTT
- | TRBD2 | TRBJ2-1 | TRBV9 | CASSRTSGTYNEQFF | TGTGCCAGCAGCCGGACTAGCGGGACGTACAATGAGCAGTTCTTC
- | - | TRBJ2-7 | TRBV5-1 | CASSLGGTVDYEQYF | TGCGCCAGCAGCTTGGGGGGGACGGTAGACTACGAGCAGTACTTC
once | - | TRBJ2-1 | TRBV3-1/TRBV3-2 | CASSQGLAYEQFF | TGTGCCAGCAGCCAAGGGCTAGCCTATGAGCAGTTCTTC
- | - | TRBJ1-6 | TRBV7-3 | CASSLRGTNSPLHF | TGTGCCAGCAGCTTAAGGGGGACGAATTCACCCCTCCACTTT
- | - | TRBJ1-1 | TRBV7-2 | CASSTRQLNTEAFF | TGTGCCAGCAGCACTCGACAGTTGAACACTGAAGCTTTCTTT
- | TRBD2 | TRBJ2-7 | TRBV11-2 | CASSPAGWASGRTGEQYF | TGTGCCAGCAGCCCAGCCGGATGGGCTAGCGGAAGGACGGGCGAGCAGTACTTC
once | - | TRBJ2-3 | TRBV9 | CASSVALRGAMYTDTQYF | TGTGCCAGCAGCGTAGCCCTGAGAGGGGCGATGTACACAGATACGCAGTATTTT
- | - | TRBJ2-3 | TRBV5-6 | CASSLKVDLITDTQYF | TGTGCCAGCAGCTTGAAGGTCGACCTCATCACAGATACGCAGTATTTT
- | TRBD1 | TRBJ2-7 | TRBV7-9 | CASSPGHRDRGRYEQYF | TGTGCCAGCAGCCCGGGACATCGGGACAGGGGCCGCTACGAGCAGTACTTC
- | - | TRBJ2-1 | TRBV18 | CASSPRTFNNEQFF | TGTGCCAGCTCACCAAGGACTTTCAACAATGAGCAGTTCTTC
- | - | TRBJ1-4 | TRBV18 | CASSPNRNEKLFF | TGTGCCAGCTCACCAAATCGAAATGAAAAACTGTTTTTT
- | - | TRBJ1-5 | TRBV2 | CASSEGGYSNQPQHF | TGTGCCAGCAGTGAAGGGGGTTATAGCAATCAGCCCCAGCATTTT
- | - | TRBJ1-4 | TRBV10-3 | CAIRQTGATNEKLFF | TGTGCCATCAGGCAGACGGGGGCAACTAATGAAAAACTGTTTTTT
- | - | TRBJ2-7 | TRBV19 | CASSRILTGGTYEQYF | TGTGCCAGTAGCCGTATTTTGACAGGCGGGACCTACGAGCAGTACTTC
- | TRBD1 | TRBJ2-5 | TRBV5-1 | CASKGARETQYF | TGCGCCAGTAAGGGGGCGCGGGAGACCCAGTACTTC
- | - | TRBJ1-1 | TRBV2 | CASKGRPRAFF | TGTGCCAGCAAGGGACGGCCGCGCGCTTTCTTT
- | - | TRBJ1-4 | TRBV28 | CASSPSSGGREKLFF | TGTGCCAGCAGTCCTTCTTCGGGGGGCAGGGAAAAACTGTTTTTT
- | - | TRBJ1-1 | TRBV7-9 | CASIGLIRPGAGVTEAFF | TGTGCCAGCATCGGTCTGATCCGTCCCGGGGCCGGCGTTACTGAAGCTTTCTTT
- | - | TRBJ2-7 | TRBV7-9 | CASSFGQYYEQYF | TGTGCCAGCAGCTTCGGCCAATACTACGAGCAGTACTTC
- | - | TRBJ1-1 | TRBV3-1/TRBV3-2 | CASSDTAKTNTEAFF | TGTGCCAGCAGCGATACAGCCAAAACGAACACTGAAGCTTTCTTT
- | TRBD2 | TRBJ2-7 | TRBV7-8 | CATLTSGPSSEQYF | TGTGCCACTCTAACTAGCGGGCCCTCCTCAGAGCAGTACTTC
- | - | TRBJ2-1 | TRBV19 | CASSIDSSSSYNEQFF | TGTGCCAGTAGTATAGATAGCAGTAGCTCCTACAATGAGCAGTTCTTC
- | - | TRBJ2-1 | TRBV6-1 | CASSEGLGGREFF | TGTGCCAGCAGTGAAGGGCTAGGGGGGCGGGAGTTCTTC
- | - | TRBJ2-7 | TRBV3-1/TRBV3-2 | CASSQGIGLEQYF | TGTGCCAGCAGCCAGGGGATCGGGCTGGAGCAGTACTTC
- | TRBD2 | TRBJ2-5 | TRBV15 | CATSRDLAGETQYF | TGTGCCACCAGCAGAGATTTAGCGGGAGAGACCCAGTACTTC
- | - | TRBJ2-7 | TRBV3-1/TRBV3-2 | CASSQSGAPLYEQYF | TGTGCCAGCAGCCAGTCAGGGGCTCCCCTCTACGAGCAGTACTTC
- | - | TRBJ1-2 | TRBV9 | CASSASTGQGYTF | TGTGCCAGCAGCGCATCGACAGGACAAGGCTACACCTTC
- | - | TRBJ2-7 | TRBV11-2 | CASAPEGSYEQYF | TGTGCCAGCGCTCCCGAAGGCTCCTACGAGCAGTACTTC
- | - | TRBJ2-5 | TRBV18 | CASSPRGQETQYF | TGTGCCAGCTCACCCAGGGGTCAAGAGACCCAGTACTTC
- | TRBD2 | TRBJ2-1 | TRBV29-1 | CSVQPGLSPGNEQFF | TGCAGCGTTCAACCGGGACTATCGCCGGGTAATGAGCAGTTCTTC
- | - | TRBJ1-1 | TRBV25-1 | CASSEYLGGHTEAFF | TGTGCCAGCAGTGAATATCTGGGGGGACACACTGAAGCTTTCTTT
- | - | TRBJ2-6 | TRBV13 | CASSPPGGTGGGGANVLTF | TGTGCCAGCAGCCCCCCGGGGGGTACAGGGGGTGGTGGGGCCAACGTCCTGACTTTC
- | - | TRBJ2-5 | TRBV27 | CASRLGQQGQETQYF | TGTGCCAGCAGGTTGGGTCAACAAGGTCAAGAGACCCAGTACTTC
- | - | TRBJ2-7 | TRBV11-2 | CASSTNYEQYF | TGTGCCAGCAGTACCAACTACGAGCAGTACTTC
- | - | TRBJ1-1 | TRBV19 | CASTAPNTEAFF | TGTGCCAGTACCGCACCGAACACTGAAGCTTTCTTT
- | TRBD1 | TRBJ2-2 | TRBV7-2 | CASSSPGTGGIMYTGELFF | TGTGCCAGCAGCTCACCCGGGACAGGGGGTATTATGTACACCGGGGAGCTGTTTTTT
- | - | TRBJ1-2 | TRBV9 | CASSVGAGLNYGYTF | TGTGCCAGCAGCGTTGGGGCAGGCCTCAACTATGGCTACACCTTC
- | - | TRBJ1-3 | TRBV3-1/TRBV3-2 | CASSHPGAGNTIYF | TGTGCCAGCAGCCACCCCGGGGCTGGAAACACCATATATTTT
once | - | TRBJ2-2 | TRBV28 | CASRPMGTGELFF | TGTGCCAGCAGACCAATGGGGACCGGGGAGCTGTTTTTT
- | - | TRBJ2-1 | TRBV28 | CASSLRGTYNEQFF | TGTGCCAGCAGTTTACGGGGAACTTACAATGAGCAGTTCTTC
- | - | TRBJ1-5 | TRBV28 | CASSSGRGGQPQHF | TGTGCCAGCAGCTCTGGTCGGGGCGGGCAGCCCCAGCATTTT
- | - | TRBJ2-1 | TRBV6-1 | CASSASPLRAKYNEQFF | TGTGCCAGCAGTGCATCACCGCTAAGGGCGAAGTACAATGAGCAGTTCTTC
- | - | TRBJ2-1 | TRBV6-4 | CASSDYYEQFF | TGTGCCAGCAGTGACTATTACGAGCAGTTCTTC
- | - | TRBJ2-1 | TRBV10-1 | CASRTPLDISNEQFF | TGCGCCAGCAGAACTCCCCTAGACATCTCAAATGAGCAGTTCTTC
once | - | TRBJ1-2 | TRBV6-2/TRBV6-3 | CASSYSLGVGYTF | TGTGCCAGCAGTTACTCGCTCGGGGTCGGCTACACCTTC
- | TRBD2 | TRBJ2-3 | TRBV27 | CASSPTGGLKSSTDTQYF | TGTGCCAGCAGTCCTACGGGGGGTCTAAAGTCTAGCACAGATACGCAGTATTTT